This T cell receptor beta chain was profiled in a study of T-cell memory formation after mild COVID-19. Study-level findings and limits: The appearance of some responding clones in pre-infection memory suggested that cross-reactive memory joined. Clones shrinking from day 15 to 85 showed even CD4/CD8 mixes; later expanders tilted CD4+.

Constant-segment primers served in 5'RACE that generated TCR alpha and TCR beta cDNA libraries bearing sample barcodes and UMIs. Each CDR3 protein is one row after TCRdb ran MiXCR on the 5' RACE reads. Here the sample spans about 180,000 distinct CDR3 sequences, roughly 16% being singletons. This clonotype was seen more than once but under ten times. As yet, its antigen is unknown. Germline CDR1 reads LNHDA; CDR2 reads SQIVND (reference sequence). The CDR3 length is 14 residues. Trimming removed 5 bases at V and 5 bases at J, with 12 bases between. Material for sequencing was PBMCs or a T cell subset sorted from them (not recorded which). The gene calls are TRBV19 and TRBJ1-4; a weak D match, TRBD1 (5 bases). The clonotype comes from an adult woman who had mild COVID-19 (a few samples of this study predate the infection). Cell type and time point are not known. CDR3 DNA: TGTGCCAGTAGTCCGTGGGGCCGAAATGAAAAACTGTTTTTT. Protein product: CASSPWGRNEKLFF.